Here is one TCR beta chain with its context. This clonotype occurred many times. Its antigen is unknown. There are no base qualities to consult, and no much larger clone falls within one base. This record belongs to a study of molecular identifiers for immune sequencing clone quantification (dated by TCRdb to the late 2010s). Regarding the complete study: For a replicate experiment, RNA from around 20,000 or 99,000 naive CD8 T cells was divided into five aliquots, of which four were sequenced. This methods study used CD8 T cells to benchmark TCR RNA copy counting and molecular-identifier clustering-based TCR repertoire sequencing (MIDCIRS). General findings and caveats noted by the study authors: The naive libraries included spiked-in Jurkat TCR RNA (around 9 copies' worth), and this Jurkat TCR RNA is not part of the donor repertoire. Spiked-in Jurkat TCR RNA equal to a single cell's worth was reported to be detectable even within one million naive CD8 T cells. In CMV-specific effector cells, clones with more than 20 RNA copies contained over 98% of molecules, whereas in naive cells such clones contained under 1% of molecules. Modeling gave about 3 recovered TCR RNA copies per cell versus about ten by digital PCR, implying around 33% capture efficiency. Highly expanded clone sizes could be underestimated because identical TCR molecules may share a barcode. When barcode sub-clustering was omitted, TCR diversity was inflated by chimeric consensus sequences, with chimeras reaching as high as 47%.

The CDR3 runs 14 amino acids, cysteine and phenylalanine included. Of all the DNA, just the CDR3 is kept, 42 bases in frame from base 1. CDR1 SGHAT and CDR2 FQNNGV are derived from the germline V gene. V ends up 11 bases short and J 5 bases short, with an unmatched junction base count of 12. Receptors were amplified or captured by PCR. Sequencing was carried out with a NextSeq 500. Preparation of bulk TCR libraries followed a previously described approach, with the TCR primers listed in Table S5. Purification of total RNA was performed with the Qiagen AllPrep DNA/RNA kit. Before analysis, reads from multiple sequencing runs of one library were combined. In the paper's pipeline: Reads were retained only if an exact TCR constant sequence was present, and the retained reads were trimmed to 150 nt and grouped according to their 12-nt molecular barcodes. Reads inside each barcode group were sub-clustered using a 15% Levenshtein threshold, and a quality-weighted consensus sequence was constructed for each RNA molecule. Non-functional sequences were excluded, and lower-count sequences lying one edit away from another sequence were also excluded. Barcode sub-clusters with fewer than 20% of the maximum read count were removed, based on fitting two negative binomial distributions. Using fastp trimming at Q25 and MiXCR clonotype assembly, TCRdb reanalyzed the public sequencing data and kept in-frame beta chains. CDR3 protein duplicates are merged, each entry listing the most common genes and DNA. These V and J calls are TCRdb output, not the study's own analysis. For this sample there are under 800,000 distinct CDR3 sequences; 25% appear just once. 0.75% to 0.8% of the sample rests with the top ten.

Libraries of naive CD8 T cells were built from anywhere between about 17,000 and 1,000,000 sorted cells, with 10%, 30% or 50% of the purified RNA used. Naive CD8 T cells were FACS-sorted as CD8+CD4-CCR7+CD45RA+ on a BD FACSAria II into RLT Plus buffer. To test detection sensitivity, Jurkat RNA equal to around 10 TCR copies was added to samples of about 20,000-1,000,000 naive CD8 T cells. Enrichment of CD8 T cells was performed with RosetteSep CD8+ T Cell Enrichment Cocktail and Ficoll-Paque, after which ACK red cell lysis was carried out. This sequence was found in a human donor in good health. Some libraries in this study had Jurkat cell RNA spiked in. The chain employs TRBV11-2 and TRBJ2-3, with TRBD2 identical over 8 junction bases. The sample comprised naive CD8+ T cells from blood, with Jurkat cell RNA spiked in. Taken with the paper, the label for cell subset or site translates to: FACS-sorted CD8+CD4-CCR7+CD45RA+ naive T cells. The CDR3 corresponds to CAGHPLAAKDTQYF. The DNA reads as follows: TGTGCCGGGCACCCACTAGCGGCTAAAGATACGCAGTATTTT. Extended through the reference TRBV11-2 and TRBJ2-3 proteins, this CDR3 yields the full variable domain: EAGVAQSPRYKIIEKRQSVAFWCNPISGHATLYWYQQILGQGPKLLIQFQNNGVVDDSQLPKDRFSAERLKGVDSTLKIQPAKLEDSAVYLCAGHPLAAKDTQYFGPGTRLTVL.